What follows are 10 T cell receptor beta chains derived from one specimen sequenced in a study of shared clonotypes between healthy human individuals. Here immunoSEQ multiplex PCR was the method, and the copy in TCRdb shows in-frame clones only, minus some. The repertoire includes around 700,000 clones, 92% of them detected once, and 24% sits in the top ten. As defined, naive CD8 cells were CD45RO-negative and positively selected for CCR7, with terminally differentiated effector memory CD45RA+ cells excluded. Sequencing input: naive CD8+ T cells sorted from blood. These receptors came from a man in his thirties or forties in good health.

The chain links TRBV30 to TRBJ1-2; D not resolved. Trimming took off 0 bases at V and 8 bases at J, with 16 bases between the two ends. CDR1 is GTSNPN and CDR2 is SVGIG in the germline V gene (reference sequence). The CDR3 spans 14 residues. The CDR3 bases are TGTGCCTGGAGTGTACCGCCCCCGACGGCCGGCTACACCTTC. It yields the protein CAWSVPPPTAGYTF.

The chain combines TRBV6-1 with TRBJ2-5; 8 nucleotides align to TRBD1. CDR1 is MNHNS and CDR2 is SASEGT in the germline V gene. V lost 6 bases, J lost 5 bases, and 8 bases stayed unmatched. The CDR3 runs to 14 residues. In DNA, the CDR3 is TGTGCCAGCAGCGCCTGGACAGGGATGGAGACCCAGTACTTC. Translation gives CASSAWTGMETQYF.

J is TRBJ1-5 and V is TRBV7-9; TRBD1 agrees at 9 bases. Germline CDR1 SEHNR, CDR2 FQNEAQ (reference sequence). V was pared by 0 bases and J by 4 bases, with 4 bases of the junction left unmatched. The CDR3 is made up of 16 amino acids. The CDR3 spells CASSLAGQGPNQPQHF. CDR3 DNA: TGTGCCAGCAGCTTAGCGGGACAGGGACCGAATCAGCCCCAGCATTTT.

The chain combines TRBV7-7 with TRBJ2-3; the match to TRBD2 covers 12 bases. The trim removed 6 bases at V and 5 bases at J, leaving 6 bases unmatched. CDR3 length equals 15 residues. The germline V gene has CDR1 SSHAT and CDR2 FNYEAQ (reference sequence). Here the CDR3 reads CASSRTSGMGDTQYF. CDR3 nucleotide sequence: TGTGCCAGCAGTCGGACTAGCGGGATGGGAGATACGCAGTATTTT.

Details on this clone: A junction end diverges from the germline sequence, so it may reflect a read error. J is TRBJ2-1 and V is TRBV7-7; D may be TRBD2 (5 bases). The CDR3 has 15 amino acids. Germline-derived CDR1 and CDR2 are SSHAT and FNYEAQ (reference sequence). The CDR3: CASSLALESYNEQFF. DNA of the CDR3: TGTGCTAGCAGCTTAGCGCTGGAGTCCTACAATGAGCAGTTCTTC.

V is TRBV4-2 and J is TRBJ2-1, with a tentative D call TRBD2 (5 bases). The CDR3 runs to 18 residues. Germline CDR1 is LGHNA and CDR2 is YNFKEQ. Trimming stripped 3 bases from V and 0 bases from J, with 18 bases between. DNA of the CDR3: TGTGCCAGCAGCCAGAGAGTAGCTAGCCGCAGCTCCTACAATGAGCAGTTCTTC. Translating it yields CASSQRVASRSSYNEQFF.

This clone was seen only once. The J gene is TRBJ2-7, the V gene TRBV7-2; 10 bases fit TRBD2. J was trimmed by 0 bases and V by 5 bases; bases with no gene match: 4. This CDR3 has 15 residues. Looked up from germline, CDR1 is SGHTA and CDR2 is FQGNSA. CDR3 region: CASSGSSGSSYEQYF. CDR3 nucleotide sequence: TGTGCCAGCAGCGGTTCTAGCGGGAGCTCCTACGAGCAGTACTTC.

The rearrangement links TRBV5-1 to TRBJ2-1; the D is unclear. Trimming pared 1 base from V and 9 bases from J, leaving 8 bases between. Germline lookup yields CDR1 SGHRS and CDR2 YFSETQ. This CDR3 has 12 amino acids. Here the CDR3 DNA reads TGCGCCAGCAGCTTGTCTAGGGCTGAGCAGTTCTTC. As protein: CASSLSRAEQFF. The full variable domain, its missing parts supplied by reference TRBV5-1 and TRBJ2-1, is KAGVTQTPRYLIKTRGQQVTLSCSPISGHRSVSWYQQTPGQGLQFLFEYFSETQRNKGNFPGRFSGRQFSNSRSEMNVSTLELGDSALYLCASSLSRAEQFFGPGTRLTVL.

The rearrangement joins TRBV13 to TRBJ2-1; TRBD2 matches at 8 bases. From germline, CDR1 is PRHDT and CDR2 FYEKMQ (reference sequence). V lost 5 bases to trimming and J lost 0 bases; unmatched junction nucleotides: 3. There are 15 residues in the CDR3. CDR3: CASSREGSSYNEQFF. For the CDR3, the DNA is TGTGCCAGCAGCCGGGAGGGAAGCTCCTACAATGAGCAGTTCTTC.

CDR3 protein: CASSVGSGTGSQETQYF. The DNA for the CDR3 is TGTGCCAGCAGCGTAGGATCCGGGACAGGTTCCCAAGAGACCCAGTACTTC. The V gene is TRBV9, the J gene TRBJ2-5; 8 nucleotides align to TRBD1. The CDR3 is 17 residues long. The V gene's germline CDR1 is SGDLS and CDR2 YYNGEE. Losses at the gene ends were 0 bases for V and 1 base for J; bases not matched to a gene: 8.